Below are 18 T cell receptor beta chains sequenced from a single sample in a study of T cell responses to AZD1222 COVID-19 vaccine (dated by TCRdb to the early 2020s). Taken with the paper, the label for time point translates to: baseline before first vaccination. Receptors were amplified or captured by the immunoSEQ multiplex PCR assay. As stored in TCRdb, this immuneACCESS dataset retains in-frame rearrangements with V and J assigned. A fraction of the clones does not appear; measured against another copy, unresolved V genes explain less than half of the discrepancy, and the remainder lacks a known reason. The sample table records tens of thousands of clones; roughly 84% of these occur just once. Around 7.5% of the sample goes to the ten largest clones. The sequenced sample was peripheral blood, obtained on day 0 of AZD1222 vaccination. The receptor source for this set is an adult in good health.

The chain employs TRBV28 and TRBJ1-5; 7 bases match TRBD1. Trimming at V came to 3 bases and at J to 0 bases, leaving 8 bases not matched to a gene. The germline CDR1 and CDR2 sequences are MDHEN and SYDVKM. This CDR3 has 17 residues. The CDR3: CASSLQQGYYSNQPQHF. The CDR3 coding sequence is TGTGCCAGCAGTTTGCAACAGGGGTACTATAGCAATCAGCCCCAGCATTTT. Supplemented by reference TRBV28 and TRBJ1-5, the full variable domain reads DVKVTQSSRYLVKRTGEKVFLECVQDMDHENMFWYRQDPGLGLRLIYFSYDVKMKEKGDIPEGYSVSREKKERFSLILESASTNQTSMYLCASSLQQGYYSNQPQHFGDGTRLSIL.

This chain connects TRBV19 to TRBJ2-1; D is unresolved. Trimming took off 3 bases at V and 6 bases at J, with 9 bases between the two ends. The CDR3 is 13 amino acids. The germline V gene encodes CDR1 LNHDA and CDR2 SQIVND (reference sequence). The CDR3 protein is CASSIGPVNEQFF. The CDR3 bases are TGTGCCAGTAGTATTGGACCGGTCAATGAGCAGTTCTTC.

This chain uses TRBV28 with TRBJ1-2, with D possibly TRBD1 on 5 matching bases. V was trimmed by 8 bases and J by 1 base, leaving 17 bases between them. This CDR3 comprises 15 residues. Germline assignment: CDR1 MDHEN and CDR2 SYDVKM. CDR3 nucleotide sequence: TGTGCCAGCGCACGGATGGGGACTCTTAACTATGGCTACACCTTC. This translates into CASARMGTLNYGYTF.

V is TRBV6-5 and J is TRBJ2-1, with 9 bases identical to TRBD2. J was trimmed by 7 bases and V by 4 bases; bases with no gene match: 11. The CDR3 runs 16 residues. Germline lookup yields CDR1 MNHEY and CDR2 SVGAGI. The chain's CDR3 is CASSLTGTSSSNEQFF. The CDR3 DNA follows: TGTGCCAGCAGTTTAACCGGGACTAGCAGCTCAAATGAGCAGTTCTTC.

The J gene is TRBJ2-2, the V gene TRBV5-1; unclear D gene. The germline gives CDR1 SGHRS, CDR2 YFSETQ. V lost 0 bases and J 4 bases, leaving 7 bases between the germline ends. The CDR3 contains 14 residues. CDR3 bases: TGCGCCAGCAGCTTGGGCCAACCCACCGGGGAGCTGTTTTTT. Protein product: CASSLGQPTGELFF. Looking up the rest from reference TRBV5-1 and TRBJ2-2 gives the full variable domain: KAGVTQTPRYLIKTRGQQVTLSCSPISGHRSVSWYQQTPGQGLQFLFEYFSETQRNKGNFPGRFSGRQFSNSRSEMNVSTLELGDSALYLCASSLGQPTGELFFGEGSRLTVL.

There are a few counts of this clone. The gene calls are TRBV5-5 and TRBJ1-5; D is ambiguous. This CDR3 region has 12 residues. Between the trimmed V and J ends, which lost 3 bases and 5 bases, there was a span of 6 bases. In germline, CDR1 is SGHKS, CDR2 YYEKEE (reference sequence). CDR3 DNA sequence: TGTGCCAGCAGCTCCCCCGATCAGCCCCAGCATTTT. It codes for CASSSPDQPQHF. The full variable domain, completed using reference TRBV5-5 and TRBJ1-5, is DAGVTQSPTHLIKTRGQQVTLRCSPISGHKSVSWYQQVLGQGPQFIFQYYEKEERGRGNFPDRFSARQFPNYSSELNVNALLLGDSALYLCASSSPDQPQHFGDGTRLSIL.

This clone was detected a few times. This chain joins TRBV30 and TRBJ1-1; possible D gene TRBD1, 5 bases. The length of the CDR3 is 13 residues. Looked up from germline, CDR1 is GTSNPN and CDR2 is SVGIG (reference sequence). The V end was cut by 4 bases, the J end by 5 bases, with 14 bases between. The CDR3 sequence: CAWTFDGGTEAFF. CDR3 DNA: TGTGCCTGGACTTTTGACGGGGGAACTGAAGCTTTCTTT.

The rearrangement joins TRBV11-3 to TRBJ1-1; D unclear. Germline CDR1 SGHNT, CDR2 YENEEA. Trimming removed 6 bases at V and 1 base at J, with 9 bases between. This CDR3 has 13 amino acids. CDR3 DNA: TGTGCCAGCAGTTTCTACCGGAACACTGAAGCTTTCTTT. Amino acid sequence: CASSFYRNTEAFF. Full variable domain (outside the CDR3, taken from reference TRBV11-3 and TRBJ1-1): EAGVVQSPRYKIIEKKQPVAFWCNPISGHNTLYWYLQNLGQGPELLIRYENEEAVDDSQLPKDRFSAERLKGVDSTLKIQPAELGDSAVYLCASSFYRNTEAFFGQGTRLTVV.

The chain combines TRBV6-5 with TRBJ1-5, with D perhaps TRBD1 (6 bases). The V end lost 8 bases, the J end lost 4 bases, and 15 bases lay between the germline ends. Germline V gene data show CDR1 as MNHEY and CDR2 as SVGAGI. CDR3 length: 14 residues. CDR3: CASSQGLINQPQHF. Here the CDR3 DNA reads TGTGCCAGCTCGCAGGGGCTAATAAATCAGCCCCAGCATTTT.

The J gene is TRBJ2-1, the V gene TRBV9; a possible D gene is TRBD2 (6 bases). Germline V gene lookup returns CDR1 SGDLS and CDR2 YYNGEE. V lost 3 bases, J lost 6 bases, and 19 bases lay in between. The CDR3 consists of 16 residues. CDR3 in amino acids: CASSARVAGGTNEQFF. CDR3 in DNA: TGTGCCAGCAGCGCCCGGGTGGCGGGCGGGACCAATGAGCAGTTCTTC.

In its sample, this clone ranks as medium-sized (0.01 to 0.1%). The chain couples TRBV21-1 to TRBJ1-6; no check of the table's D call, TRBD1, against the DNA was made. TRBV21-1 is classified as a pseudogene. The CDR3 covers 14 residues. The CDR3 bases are TGTGCCAGCAGCACCGCCCGGGACACTTCGCCCCTCCACTTT. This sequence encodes CASSTARDTSPLHF.

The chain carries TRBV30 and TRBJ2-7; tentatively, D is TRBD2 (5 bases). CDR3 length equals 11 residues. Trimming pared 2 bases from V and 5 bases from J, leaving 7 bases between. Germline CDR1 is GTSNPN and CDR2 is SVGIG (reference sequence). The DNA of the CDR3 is TGTGCCTGGAGTTTCGGGGACGAGCAGTACTTC. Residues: CAWSFGDEQYF. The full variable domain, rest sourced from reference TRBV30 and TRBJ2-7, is SQTIHQWPATLVQPVGSPLSLECTVEGTSNPNLYWYRQAAGRGLQLLFYSVGIGQISSEVPQNLSASRPQDRQFILSSKKLLLSDSGFYLCAWSFGDEQYFGPGTRLTVT.

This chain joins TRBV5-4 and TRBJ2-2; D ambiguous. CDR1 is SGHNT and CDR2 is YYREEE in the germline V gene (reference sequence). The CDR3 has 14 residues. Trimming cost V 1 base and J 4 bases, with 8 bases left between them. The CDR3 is CASSLYSSTGELFF. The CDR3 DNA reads TGTGCCAGCAGCTTGTACAGCTCCACCGGGGAGCTGTTTTTT.

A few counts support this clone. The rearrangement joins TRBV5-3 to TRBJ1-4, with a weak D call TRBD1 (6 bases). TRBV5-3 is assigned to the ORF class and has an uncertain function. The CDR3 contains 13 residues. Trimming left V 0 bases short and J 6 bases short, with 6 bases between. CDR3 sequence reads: CARSLGGHEKLFF. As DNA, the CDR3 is TGTGCCAGAAGCTTGGGGGGGCATGAAAAACTGTTTTTT.

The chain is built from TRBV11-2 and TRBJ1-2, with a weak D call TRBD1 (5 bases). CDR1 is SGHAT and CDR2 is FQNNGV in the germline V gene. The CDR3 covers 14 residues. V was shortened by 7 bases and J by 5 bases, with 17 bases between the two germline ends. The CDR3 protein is CASNGDAKPYGYTF. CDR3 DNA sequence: TGTGCCAGCAACGGGGACGCCAAGCCTTATGGCTACACCTTC.

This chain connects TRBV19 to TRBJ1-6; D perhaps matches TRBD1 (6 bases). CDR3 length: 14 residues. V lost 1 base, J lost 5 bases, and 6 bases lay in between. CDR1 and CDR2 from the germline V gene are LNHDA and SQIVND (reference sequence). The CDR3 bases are TGTGCCAGTAGTATAGCAGGGGATAATTCACCCCTCCACTTT. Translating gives CASSIAGDNSPLHF.

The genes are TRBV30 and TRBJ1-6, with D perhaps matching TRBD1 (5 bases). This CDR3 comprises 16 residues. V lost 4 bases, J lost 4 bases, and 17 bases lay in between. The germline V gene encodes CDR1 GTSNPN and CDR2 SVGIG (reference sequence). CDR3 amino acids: CAWTLGGGGYNSPLHF. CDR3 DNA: TGTGCCTGGACGTTGGGCGGGGGGGGTTATAATTCACCCCTCCACTTT.

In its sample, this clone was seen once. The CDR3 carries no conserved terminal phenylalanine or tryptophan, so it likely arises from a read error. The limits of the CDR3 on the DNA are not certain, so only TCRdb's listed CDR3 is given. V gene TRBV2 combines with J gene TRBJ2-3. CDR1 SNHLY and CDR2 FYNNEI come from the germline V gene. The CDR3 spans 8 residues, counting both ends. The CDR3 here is CASKGGVC.